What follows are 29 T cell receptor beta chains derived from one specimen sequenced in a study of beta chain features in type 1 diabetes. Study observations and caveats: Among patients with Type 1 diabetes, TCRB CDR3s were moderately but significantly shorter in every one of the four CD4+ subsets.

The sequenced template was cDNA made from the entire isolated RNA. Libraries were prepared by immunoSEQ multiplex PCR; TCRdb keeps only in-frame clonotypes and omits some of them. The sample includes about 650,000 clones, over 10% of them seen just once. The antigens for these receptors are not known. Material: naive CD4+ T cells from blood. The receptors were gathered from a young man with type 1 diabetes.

CDR3 region: CATSREEGDQPQHF. CDR3 coding DNA: TGTGCCACCAGCAGAGAGGAAGGGGATCAGCCCCAGCATTTT. This rearrangement joins TRBV15 to TRBJ1-5; tentatively, D is TRBD1 (5 bases). V lost 0 bases and J 5 bases, leaving 8 bases between the germline ends. This CDR3 spans 14 amino acids. Germline loops: CDR1 LNHNV, CDR2 YYDKDF (reference sequence).

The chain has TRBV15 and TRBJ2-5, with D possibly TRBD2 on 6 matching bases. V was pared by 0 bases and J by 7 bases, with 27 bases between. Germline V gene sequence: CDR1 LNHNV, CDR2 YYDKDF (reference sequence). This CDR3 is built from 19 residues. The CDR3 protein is CATSREIGARTQRRGTQYF. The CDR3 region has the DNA TGTGCCACCAGCAGAGAGATTGGGGCCCGGACCCAGCGGAGGGGGACCCAGTACTTC.

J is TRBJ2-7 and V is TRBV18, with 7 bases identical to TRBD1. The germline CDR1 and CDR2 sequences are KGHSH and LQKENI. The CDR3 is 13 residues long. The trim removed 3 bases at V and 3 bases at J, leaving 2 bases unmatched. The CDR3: CASSPDRDYEQYF. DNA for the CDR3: TGTGCCAGCTCACCCGACAGGGACTACGAGCAGTACTTC.

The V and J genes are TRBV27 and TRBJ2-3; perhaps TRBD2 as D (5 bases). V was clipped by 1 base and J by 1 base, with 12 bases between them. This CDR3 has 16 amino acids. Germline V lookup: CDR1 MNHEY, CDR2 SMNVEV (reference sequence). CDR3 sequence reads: CASSLFGSVRTDTQYF. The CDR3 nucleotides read TGTGCCAGCAGTTTATTCGGTAGCGTCCGCACAGATACGCAGTATTTT.

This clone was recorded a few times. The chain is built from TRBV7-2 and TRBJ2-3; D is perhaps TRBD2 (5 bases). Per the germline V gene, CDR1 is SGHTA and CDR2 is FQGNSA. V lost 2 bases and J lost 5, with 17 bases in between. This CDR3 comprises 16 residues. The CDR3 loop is CASSLQVLRVGDTQYF. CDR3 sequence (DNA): TGTGCCAGCAGCTTACAGGTCTTGCGGGTAGGAGATACGCAGTATTTT.

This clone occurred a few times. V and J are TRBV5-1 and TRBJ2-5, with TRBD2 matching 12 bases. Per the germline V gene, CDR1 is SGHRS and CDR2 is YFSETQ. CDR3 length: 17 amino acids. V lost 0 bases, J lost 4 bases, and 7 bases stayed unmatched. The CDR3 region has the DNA TGCGCCAGCAGCTTGGAAGGACTAGCGGGGTATACAGAGACCCAGTACTTC. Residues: CASSLEGLAGYTETQYF.

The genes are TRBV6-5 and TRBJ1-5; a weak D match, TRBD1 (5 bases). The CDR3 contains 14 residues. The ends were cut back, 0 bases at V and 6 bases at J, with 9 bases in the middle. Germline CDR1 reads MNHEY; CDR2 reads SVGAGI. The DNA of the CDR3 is TGTGCCAGCAGTTACTCCGAGGGGATTCAGCCCCAGCATTTT. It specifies CASSYSEGIQPQHF.

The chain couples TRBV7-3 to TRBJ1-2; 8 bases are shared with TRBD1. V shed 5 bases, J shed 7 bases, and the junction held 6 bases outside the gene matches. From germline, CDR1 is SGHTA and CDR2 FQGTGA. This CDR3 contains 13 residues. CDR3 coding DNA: TGTGCCAGCAGCCCTGGGACAGGTAGTGGCTACACCTTC. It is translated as CASSPGTGSGYTF.

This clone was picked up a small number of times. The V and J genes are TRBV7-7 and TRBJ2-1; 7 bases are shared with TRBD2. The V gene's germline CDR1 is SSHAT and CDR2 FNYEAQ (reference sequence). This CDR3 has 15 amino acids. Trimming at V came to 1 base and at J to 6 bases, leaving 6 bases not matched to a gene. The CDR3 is CASSLDPSGGNEQFF. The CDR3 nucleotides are TGTGCCAGCAGCTTAGATCCCTCGGGAGGCAATGAGCAGTTCTTC.

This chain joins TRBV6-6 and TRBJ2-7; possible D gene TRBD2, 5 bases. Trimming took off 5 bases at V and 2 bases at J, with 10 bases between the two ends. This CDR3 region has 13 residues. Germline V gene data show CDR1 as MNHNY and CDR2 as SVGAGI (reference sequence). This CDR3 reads CASSKEGTYEQYF. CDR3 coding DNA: TGTGCCAGCAGTAAAGAGGGAACCTACGAGCAGTACTTC.

CDR3 amino acids: CASSLSGGHQPQHF. CDR3 DNA: TGTGCCAGCTCGCTCTCTGGAGGTCATCAGCCCCAGCATTTT. The V and J genes are TRBV18 and TRBJ1-5; the D is unclear. Germline CDR1 reads KGHSH; CDR2 reads LQKENI. CDR3 length: 14 amino acids. Trimming pared 6 bases from V and 5 bases from J, leaving 14 bases between.

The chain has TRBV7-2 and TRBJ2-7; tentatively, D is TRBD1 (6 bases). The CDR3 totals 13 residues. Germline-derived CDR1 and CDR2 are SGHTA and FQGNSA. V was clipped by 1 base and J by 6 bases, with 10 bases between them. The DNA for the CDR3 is TGTGCCAGCAGCTTAGTAGAAGGGGGCGAGCAGTACTTC. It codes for CASSLVEGGEQYF.

CDR3 protein: CASSLDRGLLNSPLHF. For the CDR3, the DNA is TGTGCCAGCAGCTTAGACAGGGGGCTACTTAATTCACCCCTCCACTTT. V is TRBV7-2 and J is TRBJ1-6; TRBD1 aligns across 9 bases. V dropped 1 base and J dropped 6; count of bases not matched to a gene: 4. CDR1 and CDR2 from the germline V gene are SGHTA and FQGNSA. This CDR3 has 16 amino acids.

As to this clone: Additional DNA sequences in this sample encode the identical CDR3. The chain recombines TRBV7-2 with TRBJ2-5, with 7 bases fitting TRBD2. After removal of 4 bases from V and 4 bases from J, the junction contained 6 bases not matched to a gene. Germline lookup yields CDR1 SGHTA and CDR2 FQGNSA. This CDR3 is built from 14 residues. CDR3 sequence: CASSSGPGGETQYF. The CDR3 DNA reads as TGTGCCAGCAGCTCGGGGCCGGGAGGAGAGACCCAGTACTTC.

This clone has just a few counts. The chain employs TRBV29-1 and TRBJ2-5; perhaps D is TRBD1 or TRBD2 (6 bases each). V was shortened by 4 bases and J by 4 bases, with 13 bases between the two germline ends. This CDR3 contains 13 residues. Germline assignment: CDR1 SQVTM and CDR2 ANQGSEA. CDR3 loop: CSVGGAGRETQYF. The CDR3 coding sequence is TGCAGCGTTGGGGGGGCAGGGAGAGAGACCCAGTACTTC.

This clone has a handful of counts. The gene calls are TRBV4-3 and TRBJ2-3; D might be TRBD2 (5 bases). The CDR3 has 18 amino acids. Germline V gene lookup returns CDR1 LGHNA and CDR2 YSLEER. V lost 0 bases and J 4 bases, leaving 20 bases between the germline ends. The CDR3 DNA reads TGCGCCAGCAGCCAAGATTCCTTCGCGAGCGGTAGCGCAGATACGCAGTATTTT. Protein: CASSQDSFASGSADTQYF.

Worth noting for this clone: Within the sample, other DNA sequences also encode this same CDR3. CDR3 coding DNA: TGTGCCAGCAGCTCCGGGGATCAGCCCCAGCATTTT. Amino acid sequence: CASSSGDQPQHF. The chain employs TRBV7-2 and TRBJ1-5; D is uncertain. Trimming cost V 4 bases and J 5 bases, with 6 bases left between them. Germline V gene data show CDR1 as SGHTA and CDR2 as FQGNSA. CDR3 length equals 12 residues. Looking up the rest from reference TRBV7-2 and TRBJ1-5 gives the full variable domain: GAGVSQSPSNKVTEKGKDVELRCDPISGHTALYWYRQSLGQGLEFLIYFQGNSAPDKSGLPSDRFSAERTGGSVSTLTIQRTQQEDSAVYLCASSSGDQPQHFGDGTRLSIL.

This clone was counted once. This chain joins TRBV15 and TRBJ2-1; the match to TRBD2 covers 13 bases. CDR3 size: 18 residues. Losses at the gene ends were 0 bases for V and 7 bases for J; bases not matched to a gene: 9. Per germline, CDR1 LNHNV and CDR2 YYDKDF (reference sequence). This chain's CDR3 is CATSRDPPTSGGANEQFF. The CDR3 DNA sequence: TGTGCCACCAGCAGAGATCCCCCTACTAGCGGGGGGGCGAATGAGCAGTTCTTC.

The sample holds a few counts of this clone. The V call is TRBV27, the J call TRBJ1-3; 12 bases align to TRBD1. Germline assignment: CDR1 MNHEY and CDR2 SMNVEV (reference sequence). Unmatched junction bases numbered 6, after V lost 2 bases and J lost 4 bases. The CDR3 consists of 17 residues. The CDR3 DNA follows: TGTGCCAGCAGTTTACAGGGACAGGGGGCAGGAGGAAACACCATATATTTT. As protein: CASSLQGQGAGGNTIYF.

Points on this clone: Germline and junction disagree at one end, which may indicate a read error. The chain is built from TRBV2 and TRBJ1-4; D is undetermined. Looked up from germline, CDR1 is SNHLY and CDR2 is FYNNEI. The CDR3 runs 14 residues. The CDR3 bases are TGTGCCAGCAGTGACGTGACAACGAATGAAAAACTGTTTTTT. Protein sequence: CASSDVTTNEKLFF.

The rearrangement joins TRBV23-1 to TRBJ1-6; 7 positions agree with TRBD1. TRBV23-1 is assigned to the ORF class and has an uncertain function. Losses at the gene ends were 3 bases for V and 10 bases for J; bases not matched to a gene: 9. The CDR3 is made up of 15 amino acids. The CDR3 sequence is CASSHSGQPRSPLHF. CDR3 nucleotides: TGCGCCAGCAGTCATTCGGGACAGCCGAGATCACCCCTCCACTTT.

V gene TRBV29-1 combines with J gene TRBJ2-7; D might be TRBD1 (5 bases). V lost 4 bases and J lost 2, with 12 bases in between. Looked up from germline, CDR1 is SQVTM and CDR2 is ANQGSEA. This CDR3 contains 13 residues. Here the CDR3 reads CSVAQGTTYEQYF. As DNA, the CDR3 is TGCAGCGTTGCCCAGGGAACGACCTACGAGCAGTACTTC.

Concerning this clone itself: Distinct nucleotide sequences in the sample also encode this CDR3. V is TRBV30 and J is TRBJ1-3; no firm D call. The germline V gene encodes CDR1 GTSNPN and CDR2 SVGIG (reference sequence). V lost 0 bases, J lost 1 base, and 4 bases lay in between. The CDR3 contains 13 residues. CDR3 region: CAWSVNSGNTIYF. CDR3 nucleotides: TGTGCCTGGAGTGTAAATTCTGGAAACACCATATATTTT. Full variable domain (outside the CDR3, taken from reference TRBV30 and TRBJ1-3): SQTIHQWPATLVQPVGSPLSLECTVEGTSNPNLYWYRQAAGRGLQLLFYSVGIGQISSEVPQNLSASRPQDRQFILSSKKLLLSDSGFYLCAWSVNSGNTIYFGEGSWLTVV.

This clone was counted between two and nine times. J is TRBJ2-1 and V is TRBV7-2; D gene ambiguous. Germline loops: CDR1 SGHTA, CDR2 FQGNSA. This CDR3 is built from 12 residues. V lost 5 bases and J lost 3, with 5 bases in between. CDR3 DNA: TGTGCCAGCAGCATAAGCTACAATGAGCAGTTCTTC. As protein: CASSISYNEQFF.

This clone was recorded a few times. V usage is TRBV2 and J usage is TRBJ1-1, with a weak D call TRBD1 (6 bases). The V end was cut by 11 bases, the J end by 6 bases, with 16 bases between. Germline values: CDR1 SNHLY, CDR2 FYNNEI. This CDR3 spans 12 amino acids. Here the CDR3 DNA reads TGTGCCGGAGGGGGGGTTTGGCCTGAAGCTTTCTTT. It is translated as CAGGGVWPEAFF.

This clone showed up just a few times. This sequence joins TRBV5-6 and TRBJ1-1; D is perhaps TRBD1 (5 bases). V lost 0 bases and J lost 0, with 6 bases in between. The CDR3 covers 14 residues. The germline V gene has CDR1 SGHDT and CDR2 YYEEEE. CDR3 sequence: CASSLGGLNTEAFF. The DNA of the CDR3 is TGTGCCAGCAGCTTGGGGGGCCTGAACACTGAAGCTTTCTTT.

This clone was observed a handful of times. Here the CDR3 DNA reads TGTGCCAGTAGTAGACAGGGGAACGGGGAGCTGTTTTTT. As protein: CASSRQGNGELFF. The chain is built from TRBV19 and TRBJ2-2, with 8 bases lining up with TRBD1. The germline V gene has CDR1 LNHDA and CDR2 SQIVND (reference sequence). The CDR3 sequence is 13 residues long. J gave up 7 bases and V 4 bases, and 2 bases lay outside the gene matches. The entire variable domain, with the rest obtained from reference TRBV19 and TRBJ2-2, is as follows: DGGITQSPKYLFRKEGQNVTLSCEQNLNHDAMYWYRQDPGQGLRLIYYSQIVNDFQKGDIAEGYSVSREKKESFPLTVTSAQKNPTAFYLCASSRQGNGELFFGEGSRLTVL.

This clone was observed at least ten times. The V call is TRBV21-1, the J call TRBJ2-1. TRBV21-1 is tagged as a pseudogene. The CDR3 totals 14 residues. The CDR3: CASSKRTTVPGQFF. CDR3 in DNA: TGTGCCAGCAGCAAACGGACGACGGTCCCGGGGCAGTTCTTC.

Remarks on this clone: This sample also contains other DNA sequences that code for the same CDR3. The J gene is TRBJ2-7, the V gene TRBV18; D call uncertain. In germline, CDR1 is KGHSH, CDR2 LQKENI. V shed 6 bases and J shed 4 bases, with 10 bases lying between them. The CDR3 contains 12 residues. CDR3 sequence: CASSPTSYEQYF. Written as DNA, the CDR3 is TGTGCCAGCTCGCCGACATCGTACGAGCAGTACTTC. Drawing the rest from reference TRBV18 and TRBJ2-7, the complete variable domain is NAGVMQNPRHLVRRRGQEARLRCSPMKGHSHVYWYRQLPEEGLKFMVYLQKENIIDESGMPKERFSAEFPKEGPSILRIQQVVRGDSAAYFCASSPTSYEQYFGPGTRLTVT.